This record looks at one TCR beta chain sequence and its context. Its matching antigen is unknown. PCR employed 60 Vbeta and 13 Jbeta primers. Only in-frame clones appear in the TCRdb table, and some are missing; sequencing was by immunoSEQ multiplex PCR. This table holds about 64,000 clones. This record comes from a study of cytomegalovirus exposure and HLA in healthy donors. Study-wide results and limits: Analysis performed later found more than 15,000 TCR beta sequences associated with HLA alleles at 0.05 false discovery rate. One cluster of highly shared sequence variants probably arose as a sequencing artifact.

The V end lost 2 bases, the J end lost 8 bases, and 13 bases lay between the germline ends. Germline lookup yields CDR1 MNHEY and CDR2 SVGAGI. CDR3 length: 14 residues. Sequenced: PBMCs. The chain uses TRBV6-5 and TRBJ1-5; a weak D match, TRBD1 (5 bases). The TCR was taken from a woman aged 18-29 years in good health and CMV-seronegative. CDR3 region: CASSYVGGREPQHF. CDR3 DNA: TGTGCCAGCAGTTACGTGGGGGGTAGGGAGCCCCAGCATTTT.